A selection of T cell receptor beta chains follows, all from one sample in a study of T cells in localized non-small cell lung cancer. Clones were read by immunoSEQ multiplex PCR, and TCRdb kept only the in-frame ones, dropping some. The sample lists roughly 2,700 clones, roughly a third occurring once. The sequences come from lung tumor tissue, collected before any cancer treatment. The receptors derive from a female donor aged 60 or older with stage II squamous cell lung carcinoma. Each CDR3 is given with its conserved first and last residue. A D gene is named only where the DNA matches it firmly. Size is stated for part of the rows, as once, few or many counts, or as a class when the clone is expanded.

size	V	D	J	DNA	CDR3
few	TRBV9	NA	TRBJ1-1	TGTGCCAGCAGCGCAGGGGTGATGAACACTGAAGCTTTCTTT	CASSAGVMNTEAFF
NA	TRBV19	NA	TRBJ2-2	TGTGCCAGTAGTCCCACGGCCGGCAGGGGGGTTGCTTCGGGCACCGGGGAGCTGTTTTTT	CASSPTAGRGVASGTGELFF
few	TRBV4-1	TRBD2	TRBJ2-5	TGCGCCAGCAGCCAAGATAGCGGGGGGAGGGGAGAGACCCAGTACTTC	CASSQDSGGRGETQYF
medium-sized	TRBV11-3	TRBD1	TRBJ2-5	TGTGCCAGCAGCTTGACAGGGGGCGCAGAGACCCAGTACTTC	CASSLTGGAETQYF
NA	TRBV6-8	TRBD1	TRBJ2-5	TGTGCCAGCAGTAGGGACAGCTGGGAGACCCAGTACTTC	CASSRDSWETQYF
NA	TRBV19	NA	TRBJ1-1	TGTGCCAGTACCCTCCTTGGGGGGGCTGGGACTGAAGCTTTCTTT	CASTLLGGAGTEAFF
large	TRBV6-7	TRBD1	TRBJ1-1	TGTGCCAGCAGTTTCCCACAGGGGGCTTTCTTT	CASSFPQGAFF
NA	TRBV18	NA	TRBJ2-7	TGTGCCAGCTCACCAGAGGGCTACGAGCAGTACTTC	CASSPEGYEQYF
medium-sized	TRBV9	TRBD1	TRBJ1-2	TGTGCCAGCAGCGTTACAGGGGTTGCTGGCTACACCTTC	CASSVTGVAGYTF
NA	TRBV19	NA	TRBJ1-4	TGTGCCAGTAGTGGAAGGGGCTGGAATGAAAAACTGTTTTTT	CASSGRGWNEKLFF
medium-sized	TRBV6-8	NA	TRBJ1-5	TGTGCCAGCAGTTACACTCAGGATTCTCAGCCCCAGCATTTT	CASSYTQDSQPQHF
NA	TRBV6-8	TRBD1	TRBJ1-1	TGTGCCAGCAGCCTTAAAGGGGGCAATGAAGCTTTCTTT	CASSLKGGNEAFF
few	TRBV18	NA	TRBJ1-2	TGTGCCAGCTCACCTTACACTGGGGCGGACTATGGCTACACCTTC	CASSPYTGADYGYTF
NA	TRBV7-1	NA	TRBJ1-2	TGTGCCAGCAGCTTGGTGGGGATGAACTATGGCTACACCTTC	CASSLVGMNYGYTF
few	TRBV7-1	TRBD1	TRBJ2-3	TGTGCCAGCAGCTACGGACAGGGAACGGATACGCAGTATTTT	CASSYGQGTDTQYF
NA	TRBV5-1	NA	TRBJ1-6	TGCGCCAGCAGATCCGGGACACCTGGAGATTCACCCCTCCACTTT	CASRSGTPGDSPLHF
NA	TRBV18	NA	TRBJ2-7	TGTGCCAGCTCACCAAGGGACACATCCTACGAGCAGTACTTC	CASSPRDTSYEQYF
NA	TRBV18	NA	TRBJ1-6	TGTGCCAGCTCTCCCCGAACTTTGACAGGTGGTAATTCACCCCTCCACTTT	CASSPRTLTGGNSPLHF
NA	TRBV19	TRBD1	TRBJ2-7	TGTGCCAGTAGCACGTCGGGACAGGGGTCCGAGCAGTACTTC	CASSTSGQGSEQYF
NA	TRBV9	TRBD1	TRBJ1-5	TGTGCCAGCAGCGTAGAGGGGGACAGGGAACATCAGCCCCAGCATTTT	CASSVEGDREHQPQHF
medium-sized	TRBV11-3	NA	TRBJ1-6	TGTGCCAGCAGCTTAAGCGGGTTAAATTCACCCCTCCACTTT	CASSLSGLNSPLHF
NA	TRBV11-3	NA	TRBJ1-2	TGTGCCAGCAGCCCAATTTCCGAAGCTAACTATGGCTACACCTTC	CASSPISEANYGYTF
few	TRBV9	NA	TRBJ1-6	TGTGCCAGCAGTTTGGCCCGGGGGGATAATTCACCCCTCCACTTT	CASSLARGDNSPLHF
NA	TRBV18	NA	TRBJ1-5	TGTGCCAGCTCTCCCAAGGTGGGGGCAGGGCAGCCCCAGCATTTT	CASSPKVGAGQPQHF
NA	TRBV19	NA	TRBJ2-2	TGTGCCAGTAGTGCCGAGACGAACACCGGGGAGCTGTTTTTT	CASSAETNTGELFF
NA	TRBV6-4	TRBD1	TRBJ2-2	TGTGCCAGCAGTACGGACAGGGGTGTAACCGGGGAGCTGTTTTTT	CASSTDRGVTGELFF
NA	TRBV7-2	TRBD2	TRBJ2-1	TGTGCCAGCAGCTTACCCTCTCCGGGGGGTCTGTTCTTC	CASSLPSPGGLFF
few	TRBV9	NA	TRBJ2-7	TGTGCCAGCAGCGGGAAAGGTATAGGCTACGAGCAGTACTTC	CASSGKGIGYEQYF
few	TRBV11-3	TRBD2	TRBJ2-4	TGTGCCAGCAGCGCGCAGGGACTAGCACAAAACATTCAGTACTTC	CASSAQGLAQNIQYF
NA	TRBV19	TRBD1	TRBJ1-1	TGTGCCAGTGCAGAGACAGGGAGGATGACGAACACTGAAGCTTTCTTT	CASAETGRMTNTEAFF
NA	TRBV28	NA	TRBJ1-6	TGTGCCAGCACCCCGTACGGTAATTCACCCCTCCACTTT	CASTPYGNSPLHF
few	TRBV10-2	TRBD1	TRBJ1-1	TGCGCCAGCAGTGAGTCGGGGACAGGGGGGGATGAAGCTTTCTTT	CASSESGTGGDEAFF
NA	TRBV11-3	TRBD2	TRBJ2-1	TGTGCCAGCAGCTTAGTGGCCGGGACTAGCGCAAACAATGAGCAGTTCTTC	CASSLVAGTSANNEQFF
NA	TRBV7-1	TRBD1	TRBJ2-7	TGTGCCAGCAGCGTTGGACAGGGTACCTACGAGCAGTACTTC	CASSVGQGTYEQYF
few	TRBV11-3	NA	TRBJ1-3	TGTGCCAGCAGCTTGCCGGGAGAAGGTTCCTCTGGAAACACCATATATTTT	CASSLPGEGSSGNTIYF
NA	TRBV12-5	NA	TRBJ2-5	TGTGCCTGCCGACGGGAACAAGAGACCCAGTACTTC	CACRREQETQYF
NA	TRBV5-1	NA	TRBJ1-4	TGCGCCAGCCGCCCAGAGGGGATAAGAGGCGAAAAACTGTTTTTT	CASRPEGIRGEKLFF
NA	TRBV18	NA	TRBJ1-1	TGTGCCAGCTCACCGTATGCAGGGCTTGAAGCTTTCTTT	CASSPYAGLEAFF
NA	TRBV29-1	TRBD1	TRBJ1-1	TGCAGCGTCGCAGGGGGCTCAACTGAAGCTTTCTTT	CSVAGGSTEAFF
once	TRBV28	NA	TRBJ1-4	TGTGCCAGCAGTTTCCCACCCTCGTGGGGGGCGAATGAAAAACTGTTTTTT	CASSFPPSWGANEKLFF
NA	TRBV28	TRBD1	TRBJ1-1	TGTGCCAGCAGTGTACCGGGACAGCTTAACGGAGCTTTCTTT	CASSVPGQLNGAFF
NA	TRBV9	NA	TRBJ1-3	TGTGCCAGCAGTGAAGGGCAGTTCTCTGGAAACACCATATATTTT	CASSEGQFSGNTIYF
medium-sized	TRBV9	TRBD1	TRBJ1-1	TGTGCCAGCAGCGTAGGCAGTGGCAGGGGGGAGACTGAAGCTTTCTTT	CASSVGSGRGETEAFF
NA	TRBV7-6	TRBD1	TRBJ2-2	TGTGCCAGCAGGTTCGGACAGGGGAACACCGGGGAGCTGTTTTTT	CASRFGQGNTGELFF
few	TRBV6-8	NA	TRBJ1-1	TGTGCCAGCAGTAAAACAGGGATGAACACTGAAGCTTTCTTT	CASSKTGMNTEAFF
NA	TRBV18	TRBD1	TRBJ2-5	TGTGCCAGCTCACCACCCGGGACAGGGTTAGGAGAGACCCAGTACTTC	CASSPPGTGLGETQYF
NA	TRBV28	NA	TRBJ1-6	TGTGCCAGCAGTTTACCGGTCGGCGTTAATTCACCCCTCCACTTT	CASSLPVGVNSPLHF
NA	TRBV6-7	TRBD1	TRBJ1-3	TGTGCCAGCAGCCACGGAGATTGGGGACAGCTCTCTGGAAACACCATATATTTT	CASSHGDWGQLSGNTIYF
NA	TRBV18	NA	TRBJ2-6	TGTGCCAGCTCACGAGATAGCGTGACAGGAACTGGGGCCAACGTCCTGACTTTC	CASSRDSVTGTGANVLTF
medium-sized	TRBV9	NA	TRBJ2-5	TGTGCCAGCAGCGTAGGCAGGATCCAAGAGACCCAGTACTTC	CASSVGRIQETQYF